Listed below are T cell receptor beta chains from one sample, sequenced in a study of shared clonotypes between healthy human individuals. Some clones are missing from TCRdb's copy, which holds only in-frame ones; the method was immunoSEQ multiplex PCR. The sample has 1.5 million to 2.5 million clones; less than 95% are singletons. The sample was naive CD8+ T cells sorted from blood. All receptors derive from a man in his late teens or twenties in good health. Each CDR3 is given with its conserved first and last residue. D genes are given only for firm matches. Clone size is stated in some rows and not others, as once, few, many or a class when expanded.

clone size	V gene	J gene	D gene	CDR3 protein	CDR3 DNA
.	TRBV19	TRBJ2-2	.	CASRIPAGELFF	TGTGCCAGTAGGATCCCCGCCGGGGAGCTGTTTTTT
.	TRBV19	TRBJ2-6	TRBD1	CASRDRGGANVLTF	TGTGCCAGTAGGGACAGGGGTGGGGCCAACGTCCTGACTTTC
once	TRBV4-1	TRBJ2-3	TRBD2	CASSLPGAGGEDTQYF	TGCGCCAGCAGCCTGCCTGGCGCGGGGGGAGAAGATACGCAGTATTTT
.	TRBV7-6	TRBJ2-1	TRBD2	CASSPGLAGFEQFF	TGTGCCAGCAGCCCCGGACTAGCGGGTTTTGAGCAGTTCTTC
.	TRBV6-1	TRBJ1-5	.	CASSEAPGEVNQPQHF	TGTGCCAGCAGTGAAGCGCCAGGGGAAGTTAACCAGCCCCAGCATTTT
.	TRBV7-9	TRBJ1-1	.	CASSLAGQYTEAFF	TGTGCCAGCAGCTTAGCCGGACAGTACACTGAAGCTTTCTTT
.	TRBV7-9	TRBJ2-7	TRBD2	CASSLAGLAGGYYEQYF	TGTGCCAGCAGCTTAGCGGGACTAGCGGGTGGTTACTACGAGCAGTACTTC
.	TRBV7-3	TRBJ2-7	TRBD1	CAIETPRDRCYEQYF	TGTGCCATCGAGACTCCCCGGGACAGGTGCTACGAGCAGTACTTC
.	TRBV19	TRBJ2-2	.	CASSVDGGLNTGELFF	TGTGCCAGTAGCGTAGATGGGGGGTTGAACACCGGGGAGCTGTTTTTT
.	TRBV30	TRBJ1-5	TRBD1	CAWSEGAAGNQPQHF	TGTGCCTGGAGTGAGGGGGCAGCGGGCAATCAGCCCCAGCATTTT
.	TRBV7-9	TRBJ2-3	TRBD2	CASSPAGGGDDDTQYF	TGTGCCAGCAGCCCTGCGGGAGGCGGGGACGATGATACGCAGTATTTT
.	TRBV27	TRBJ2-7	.	CASSLTGPYEQYF	TGTGCCAGCAGTCTAACAGGGCCCTACGAGCAGTACTTC
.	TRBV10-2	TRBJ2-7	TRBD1	CASSGQGTLGEDDEQYF	TGCGCCAGCAGCGGACAGGGGACTTTGGGGGAGGACGACGAGCAGTACTTC
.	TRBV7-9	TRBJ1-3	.	CASSLDWGAAGNTIYF	TGTGCCAGCAGCTTAGACTGGGGGGCGGCTGGAAACACCATATATTTT
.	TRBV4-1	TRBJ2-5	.	CASSQERGVQETQYF	TGCGCCAGCAGCCAAGAGAGGGGTGTCCAAGAGACCCAGTACTTC
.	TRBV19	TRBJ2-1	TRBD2	CASSIISGSRNEQFF	TGTGCCAGTAGTATAATTAGCGGGAGTCGCAATGAGCAGTTCTTC
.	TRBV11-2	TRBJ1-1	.	CASRQGAYTEAFF	TGTGCCAGCAGACAGGGTGCGTACACTGAAGCTTTCTTT
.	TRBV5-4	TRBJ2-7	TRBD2	CASSLAGGNYEQYF	TGTGCCAGCAGTCTAGCGGGAGGAAACTACGAGCAGTACTTC
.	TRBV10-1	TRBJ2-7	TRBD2	CASSESTGGSYEQYF	TGCGCCAGCAGTGAGTCGACGGGGGGTTCCTACGAGCAGTACTTC
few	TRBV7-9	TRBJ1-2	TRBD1	CASSLNYVDRAANYGYTF	TGTGCCAGCAGCCTCAACTATGTCGACAGGGCCGCTAACTATGGCTACACCTTC
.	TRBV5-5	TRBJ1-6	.	CASTLTLSNSPLHF	TGTGCCAGCACCCTGACACTCTCGAATTCACCCCTCCACTTT
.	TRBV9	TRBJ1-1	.	CASSELNTEAFF	TGTGCCAGCAGCGAGTTGAACACTGAAGCTTTCTTT
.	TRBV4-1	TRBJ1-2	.	CASSQGGTWGNYGYTF	TGCGCCAGCAGCCAGGGGGGGACGTGGGGCAACTATGGCTACACCTTC
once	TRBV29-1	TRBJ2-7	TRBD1	CTAAGQGNEQYF	TGCACCGCTGCGGGACAGGGGAACGAGCAGTACTTC
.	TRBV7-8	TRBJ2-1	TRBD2	CASSPLGLADYNEQFF	TGTGCCAGCAGCCCCCTGGGACTAGCAGATTACAATGAGCAGTTCTTC
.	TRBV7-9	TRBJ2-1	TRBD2	CASRPGPGLASNEQFF	TGTGCCAGCAGACCAGGCCCGGGACTAGCTTCGAATGAGCAGTTCTTC
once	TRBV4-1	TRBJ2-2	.	CASSPHWGPGELFF	TGCGCCAGCAGCCCACATTGGGGTCCCGGGGAGCTGTTTTTT
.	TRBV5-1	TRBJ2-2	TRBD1	CASSFLTGTPTGELFF	TGCGCCAGCAGCTTCCTGACAGGGACACCCACCGGGGAGCTGTTTTTT
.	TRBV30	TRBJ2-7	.	CARSGSSYEQYF	TGTGCCCGTTCAGGGAGCTCCTACGAGCAGTACTTC
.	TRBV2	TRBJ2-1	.	CASPGRDSTNEQFF	TGTGCCAGCCCTGGGAGGGACAGTACCAATGAGCAGTTCTTC
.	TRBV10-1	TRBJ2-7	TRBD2	CASSAGLADPYEQYF	TGCGCCAGCAGCGCGGGACTAGCGGACCCCTACGAGCAGTACTTC
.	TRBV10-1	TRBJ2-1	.	CASSELGVSDGLPIAEQFF	TGCGCCAGCAGTGAGTTGGGGGTGAGCGACGGACTACCCATCGCTGAGCAGTTCTTC
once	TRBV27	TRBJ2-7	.	CASSPSRGLLSYEQYF	TGTGCCAGCAGCCCCTCCAGGGGACTCCTGTCCTACGAGCAGTACTTC
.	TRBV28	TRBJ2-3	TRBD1	CASSLGTGTGSTDTQYF	TGTGCCAGCAGTTTGGGAACTGGGACAGGGTCTACCGATACGCAGTATTTT
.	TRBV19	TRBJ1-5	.	CASSISLISNQPQHF	TGTGCCAGTAGTATATCGTTAATCAGCAATCAGCCCCAGCATTTT
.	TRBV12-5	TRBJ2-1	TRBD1	CASGPGQGIYEQFF	TGTGCTAGTGGCCCGGGACAGGGGATCTATGAGCAGTTCTTC
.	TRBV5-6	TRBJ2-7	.	CASSTGGGLYEQYF	TGTGCCAGCAGCACCGGAGGGGGGCTCTACGAGCAGTACTTC
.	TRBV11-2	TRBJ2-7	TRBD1	CASSAGTVTYEQYF	TGTGCCAGCAGCGCCGGGACAGTAACCTACGAGCAGTACTTC
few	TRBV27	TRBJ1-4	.	CASSIQGSNEKLFF	TGTGCCAGCAGTATCCAGGGGTCTAATGAAAAACTGTTTTTT
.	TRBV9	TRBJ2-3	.	CASSDLGDTQYF	TGTGCCAGCAGCGACCTAGGAGATACGCAGTATTTT
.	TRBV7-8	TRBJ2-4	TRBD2	CASSLELAPIAKNIQYF	TGTGCCAGCAGCTTAGAACTAGCGCCTATAGCCAAAAACATTCAGTACTTC
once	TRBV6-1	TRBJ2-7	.	CASSESPDRSYEQYF	TGTGCCAGCAGTGAATCCCCGGACAGATCCTACGAGCAGTACTTC
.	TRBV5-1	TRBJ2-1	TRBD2	CASRGEGSGEQFF	TGCGCCAGCAGAGGGGAGGGAAGTGGTGAGCAGTTCTTC
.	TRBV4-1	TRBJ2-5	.	CASSQVTNFQETQYF	TGCGCCAGCAGCCAAGTGACCAATTTCCAAGAGACCCAGTACTTC
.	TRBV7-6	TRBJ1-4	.	CASSSGPTNEKLFF	TGTGCCAGCAGCTCGGGACCAACTAATGAAAAACTGTTTTTT
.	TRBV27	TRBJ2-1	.	CASSLLGSAYNEQFF	TGTGCCAGCAGTTTGTTGGGATCCGCCTACAATGAGCAGTTCTTC
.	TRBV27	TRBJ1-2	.	CASSYGGDYGYTF	TGTGCCAGCAGCTATGGGGGGGACTATGGCTACACCTTC
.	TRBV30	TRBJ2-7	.	CAWSSGRPYEQYF	TGTGCCTGGAGCAGCGGGCGCCCCTACGAGCAGTACTTC
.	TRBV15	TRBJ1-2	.	CATSRDSGYLIYGYTF	TGTGCCACCAGCAGAGATAGTGGGTACCTTATCTATGGCTACACCTTC
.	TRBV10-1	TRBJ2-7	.	CASSEVGSSYEQYF	TGCGCCAGCAGTGAAGTTGGCAGCTCCTACGAGCAGTACTTC
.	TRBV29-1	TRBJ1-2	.	CSVADTDNYGYTF	TGCAGCGTTGCCGACACCGATAACTATGGCTACACCTTC
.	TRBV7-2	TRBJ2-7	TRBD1	CASSLRLGTGANEQYF	TGTGCCAGCAGCCTCCGGTTAGGGACAGGGGCTAACGAGCAGTACTTC
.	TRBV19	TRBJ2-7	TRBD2	CASSPSGGLYEQYF	TGTGCCAGTAGCCCTAGCGGGGGGCTGTACGAGCAGTACTTC
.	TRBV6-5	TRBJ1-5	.	CASSLNSNQPQHF	TGTGCCAGCAGTTTGAATAGCAATCAGCCCCAGCATTTT
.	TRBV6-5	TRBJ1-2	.	CASSYSAGDGYTF	TGTGCCAGCAGTTACTCGGCAGGGGATGGCTACACCTTC
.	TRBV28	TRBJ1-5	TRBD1	CASSSQTRDSGAVPQHF	TGTGCCAGCAGTTCTCAAACACGGGACAGTGGGGCGGTTCCCCAGCATTTT
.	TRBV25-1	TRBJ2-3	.	CASSEADYTDTQYF	TGTGCCAGCAGTGAGGCAGATTACACAGATACGCAGTATTTT
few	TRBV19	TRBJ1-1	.	CASSNEGVNTEAFF	TGTGCCAGTAGTAACGAGGGGGTGAACACTGAAGCTTTCTTT
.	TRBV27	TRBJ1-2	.	CASSERGSNYGYTF	TGTGCCAGCAGTGAAAGAGGTTCTAACTATGGCTACACCTTC